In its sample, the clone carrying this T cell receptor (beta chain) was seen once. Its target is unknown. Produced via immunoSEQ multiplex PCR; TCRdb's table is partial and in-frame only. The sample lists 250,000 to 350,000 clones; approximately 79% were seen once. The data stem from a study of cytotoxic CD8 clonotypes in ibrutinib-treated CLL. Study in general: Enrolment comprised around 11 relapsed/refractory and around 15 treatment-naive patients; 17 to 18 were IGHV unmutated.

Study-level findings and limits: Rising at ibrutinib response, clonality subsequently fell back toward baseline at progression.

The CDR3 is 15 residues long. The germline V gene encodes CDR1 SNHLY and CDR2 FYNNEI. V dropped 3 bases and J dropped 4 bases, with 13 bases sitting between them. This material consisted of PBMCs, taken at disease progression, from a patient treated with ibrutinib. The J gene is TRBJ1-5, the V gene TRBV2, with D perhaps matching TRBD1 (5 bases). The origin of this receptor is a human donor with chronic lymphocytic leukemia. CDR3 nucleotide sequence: TGTGCCAGCAGTGAGGGGGGAGGAGGGAATCAGCCCCAGCATTTT. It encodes CASSEGGGGNQPQHF.